The 13 T cell receptor beta chains in this list originate from one sample, sequenced in a study of regulatory T cells in long-lasting Graves disease. The authors built TCR beta libraries using iRepertoire HTBI primers and Arm-PCR of CDR3 regions. TCRdb redid the calling of the multiplex PCR reads with MiXCR, one entry per CDR3 protein. Altogether 440,000 or so distinct CDR3 sequences are present, 14% to 15% being singletons, with the ten largest covering approximately 15%. Documented time point: newly diagnosed GD, antithyroid drugs for less than 3 months. The TCR library used RNA extracted from PBMCs. The same data also went into a second study, on T cells in Graves' hyperthyroidism and ophthalmopathy.

Sequenced material: peripheral blood mononuclear cells (PBMCs), taken at new diagnosis, from a patient treated with antithyroid drugs. These receptors originate from a woman aged 25 to 45 with Graves disease.

V is TRBV7-7 and J is TRBJ2-6; perhaps TRBD1 as D (6 bases). Trimming shortened V by 5 bases and J by 0 bases, and 17 bases separated the two germline ends. The CDR3 length is 18 residues. The germline CDR1 and CDR2 sequences are SSHAT and FNYEAQ (reference sequence). The CDR3 is CASSPHAGAASGANVLTF. CDR3 coding DNA: TGTGCCAGCAGCCCCCACGCAGGGGCCGCCTCTGGGGCCAACGTCCTGACTTTC.

J is TRBJ1-2 and V is TRBV3-1; no definite D call. The V gene lost 1 base and the J gene lost 6 bases, with 21 bases spanning the gap. Germline assignment: CDR1 LGHDT and CDR2 YNNKEL (reference sequence). This CDR3 is built from 17 residues. The CDR3 spells CASSQGRARQVSHGYTF. The CDR3, as DNA: TGTGCCAGCAGCCAAGGAAGGGCTCGGCAGGTGTCCCATGGCTACACCTTC.

This chain connects TRBV10-3 to TRBJ1-2; possible D gene TRBD1, 5 bases. CDR1 ENHRY and CDR2 SYGVKD come from the germline V gene. The CDR3 has 12 residues. Deletions cut 3 bases from V and 8 bases from J, with 10 bases between. CDR3 sequence reads: CAISDPGGGYTF. The CDR3 nucleotides are TGTGCCATCAGTGACCCCGGGGGAGGCTACACCTTC.

The table lists this clonotype with many counts. The V call is TRBV9, the J call TRBJ2-7, with 8 nucleotides matching TRBD2. The CDR3 is 14 amino acids. CDR1 is SGDLS, CDR2 YYNGEE, per germline. V trimming: 0 bases; J trimming: 6 bases; junction bases outside the gene matches: 5. The CDR3 here is CASSVAASGLEQYF. Written as DNA, the CDR3 is TGTGCCAGCAGCGTAGCGGCTAGCGGGCTCGAGCAGTACTTC. Full variable domain (outside the CDR3, taken from reference TRBV9 and TRBJ2-7): DSGVTQTPKHLITATGQRVTLRCSPRSGDLSVYWYQQSLDQGLQFLIQYYNGEERAKGNILERFSAQQFPDLHSELNLSSLELGDSALYFCASSVAASGLEQYFGPGTRLTVT.

This clonotype showed up many times. The J gene is TRBJ1-5, the V gene TRBV6-1; maybe TRBD1 (5 bases). Per germline, CDR1 MNHNS and CDR2 SASEGT. V was pared by 6 bases and J by 6 bases, with 15 bases between. The CDR3 covers 14 residues. The CDR3 DNA sequence: TGTGCCAGCAGCCAGGGAGTATTTGGTCAGCCCCAGCATTTT. Protein sequence: CASSQGVFGQPQHF.

Many counts were recorded for this clonotype. The chain recombines TRBV11-2 with TRBJ2-1; D gene unclear. The CDR3 length is 15 residues. Germline CDR1 reads SGHAT; CDR2 reads FQNNGV. The V and J ends lost 2 bases and 6 bases respectively, with 14 bases between them. CDR3 DNA sequence: TGTGCCAGCAGCTTACATTACAGAGTCCCCAATGAGCAGTTCTTC. Translated, it gives CASSLHYRVPNEQFF.

This clonotype came up many times. The chain links TRBV3-1 to TRBJ2-5; possible D gene TRBD1, 6 bases. V lost 0 bases and J lost 13, with 21 bases in between. The length of the CDR3 is 15 residues. Germline V CDR1 and CDR2: LGHDT, YNNKEL (reference sequence). In DNA, the CDR3 is TGTGCCAGCAGCCAAGATCATGTGACAGGCACTAGGAGGTACTTC. Its protein product is CASSQDHVTGTRRYF.

This clonotype was detected ten times or more. The genes are TRBV18 and TRBJ1-4, with D possibly matching TRBD1 (5 bases). Germline loops: CDR1 KGHSH, CDR2 LQKENI. This CDR3 contains 13 residues. V was trimmed by 1 base and J by 8 bases, leaving 8 bases between them. This CDR3 is CASSPQGAEKLFF. CDR3 DNA: TGTGCCAGCTCACCACAAGGGGCGGAAAAACTGTTTTTT.

V and J are TRBV2 and TRBJ2-1, with TRBD2 matching 11 bases. Germline-derived CDR1 and CDR2 are SNHLY and FYNNEI. This CDR3 contains 15 residues. The J segment lost 6 bases and the V segment lost 6 bases, leaving 7 bases of the junction unmatched. This CDR3 is CASRSGLAEPNEQFF. CDR3 DNA: TGTGCCAGCAGATCGGGACTAGCGGAGCCCAATGAGCAGTTCTTC.

This clonotype has at least ten counts. This rearrangement joins TRBV11-3 to TRBJ2-1, with 9 bases matching TRBD2. Germline-derived CDR1 and CDR2 are SGHNT and YENEEA. The CDR3 length is 17 residues. V dropped 5 bases and J dropped 5; count of bases not matched to a gene: 13. The CDR3 here is CASSDTWTSEYHNEQFF. The CDR3 DNA is TGTGCCAGCAGCGACACATGGACTAGCGAGTACCACAATGAGCAGTTCTTC. Together with reference TRBV11-3 and TRBJ2-1, the CDR3 gives the full variable domain: EAGVVQSPRYKIIEKKQPVAFWCNPISGHNTLYWYLQNLGQGPELLIRYENEEAVDDSQLPKDRFSAERLKGVDSTLKIQPAELGDSAVYLCASSDTWTSEYHNEQFFGPGTRLTVL.

To note about this clonotype: A much larger clone differs by one base, so this may be a read error. The genes are TRBV6-1 and TRBJ2-7; no reliable D call. This CDR3 spans 11 amino acids. The germline CDR1 and CDR2 sequences are MNHNS and SASEGT. V lost 8 bases and J 6 bases, leaving 11 bases between the germline ends. As DNA, the CDR3 is TGTGCCAGCGCGGTTGAGGCCGAGCAGTACTTC. It encodes CASAVEAEQYF.

This clonotype was seen at least ten times. DNA of the CDR3: TGTGCCAGCAGCTTAACCCGAATAATAGATACGCAGTATTTT. Residues: CASSLTRIIDTQYF. The chain uses TRBV7-9 and TRBJ2-3, with D hard to call. The V end lost 2 bases, the J end lost 5 bases, and 11 bases lay between the germline ends. This CDR3 has 14 residues. Germline V lookup: CDR1 SEHNR, CDR2 FQNEAQ (reference sequence).

This clonotype showed up just once. The chain recombines TRBV4-1 with TRBJ2-5; D is uncertain. The CDR3 extends over 17 amino acids. Trimming took 4 bases from V and 2 from J, leaving 20 bases between them. Per the germline V gene, CDR1 is MGHRA and CDR2 is YSYEKL. CDR3: CASSLHLSRNSQETQYF. The CDR3 nucleotides read TGCGCCAGCAGCCTACACCTCAGCAGGAACTCACAAGAGACCCAGTACTTC.